Following are 21 T cell receptor beta chains from one sample sequenced in a study of shared T cell receptors in the human thymus. Sequencing used immunoSEQ multiplex PCR; TCRdb keeps in-frame clones, though not all of them. The sample lists 500,000 to 550,000 clones; 70% to 80% were seen once. These same data were also listed under a study on human thymus T cells.

Material: thymocytes. The receptors originated from a boy in the first two years of life with a congenital heart defect.

V usage is TRBV30 and J usage is TRBJ2-1; 10 bases agree with TRBD2. Germline V gene data show CDR1 as GTSNPN and CDR2 as SVGIG (reference sequence). V was pared by 0 bases and J by 0 bases, with 14 bases of the junction left unmatched. This CDR3 contains 20 residues. CDR3 DNA: TGTGCCTGGAGTGTACCAGAGCGGGAGGGCCTACGAAGCTCCTACAATGAGCAGTTCTTC. Its translation: CAWSVPEREGLRSSYNEQFF.

The chain carries TRBV18 and TRBJ1-5; D is perhaps TRBD1 (6 bases). The CDR3 is 15 residues long. Trimming left V 3 bases short and J 4 bases short, with 13 bases between. CDR1 KGHSH and CDR2 LQKENI come from the germline V gene. As DNA, the CDR3 is TGTGCCAGCTCACCTGGGGGGGCGAGGAATCAGCCCCAGCATTTT. Protein product: CASSPGGARNQPQHF.

This clone appeared a few times. This chain links TRBV2 with TRBJ1-3; 8 bases are shared with TRBD1. This CDR3 region has 16 residues. J was trimmed by 9 bases and V by 6 bases; bases with no gene match: 16. The V gene's germline CDR1 is SNHLY and CDR2 FYNNEI. Here the CDR3 DNA reads TGTGCCAGCAGGGGTCCAGGGGGCCTTCTTCCCGGCACCATATATTTT. It codes for CASRGPGGLLPGTIYF.

This clone was detected only once. The gene calls are TRBV15 and TRBJ2-7; 8 bases align to TRBD1. In germline, CDR1 is LNHNV, CDR2 YYDKDF (reference sequence). V lost 4 bases to trimming and J lost 5 bases; unmatched junction nucleotides: 10. The CDR3 covers 15 residues. The chain's CDR3 is CATSTGQGAPHEQYF. The DNA for the CDR3 is TGTGCCACCAGCACTGGTCAGGGGGCGCCCCACGAGCAGTACTTC.

The chain has TRBV28 and TRBJ2-7, with D perhaps TRBD2 (5 bases). Trimming pared 0 bases from V and 2 bases from J, leaving 8 bases between. The CDR3 is 14 residues long. In germline, CDR1 is MDHEN, CDR2 SYDVKM. The CDR3 region has the DNA TGTGCCAGCAGTTTATGTGCCGGGACCTACGAGCAGTACTTC. It codes for CASSLCAGTYEQYF.

This chain uses TRBV29-1 with TRBJ2-7; D might be TRBD1 (5 bases). The CDR3 sequence is 11 residues long. With 7 bases removed from V and 3 bases from J, the gap between germline ends came to 10 bases. Per the germline V gene, CDR1 is SQVTM and CDR2 is ANQGSEA. CDR3: CSAWTFYEQYF. CDR3 nucleotides: TGCAGCGCCTGGACATTCTACGAGCAGTACTTC.

The rearrangement uses TRBV27 and TRBJ2-7; a weak D match, TRBD1 (5 bases). Germline V gene sequence: CDR1 MNHEY, CDR2 SMNVEV (reference sequence). V lost 6 bases and J 5 bases, leaving 17 bases between the germline ends. This CDR3 is built from 14 residues. CDR3 DNA sequence: TGTGCCAGCAGAGCATCAGGGAAACCCGACGAGCAGTACTTC. Amino acids: CASRASGKPDEQYF.

The chain recombines TRBV20-1 with TRBJ1-2; no reliable D call. Germline V gene sequence: CDR1 DFQATT, CDR2 SNEGSKA (reference sequence). Trimming stripped 2 bases from V and 7 bases from J, with 5 bases between. This CDR3 is 10 amino acids long. CDR3 residues: CSARPVGYTF. CDR3 nucleotides: TGCAGTGCTAGACCGGTTGGCTACACCTTC.

This chain connects TRBV6-1 to TRBJ1-3; TRBD1 matches at 7 bases. J was trimmed by 2 bases and V by 0 bases; bases with no gene match: 4. The CDR3 is made up of 16 amino acids. Germline loops: CDR1 MNHNS, CDR2 SASEGT. The CDR3, as DNA: TGTGCCAGCAGTGAAGCGAAGGGGGCGCCTGGAAACACCATATATTTT. Protein sequence: CASSEAKGAPGNTIYF.

The chain recombines TRBV19 with TRBJ2-7; no clear D. Trimming stripped 6 bases from V and 0 bases from J, with 15 bases between. CDR3 size: 15 residues. Germline CDR1 is LNHDA and CDR2 is SQIVND (reference sequence). The CDR3 sequence is CASSISGQDSYEQYF. The CDR3 DNA reads as TGTGCCAGTAGCATCAGTGGCCAGGACTCCTACGAGCAGTACTTC.

This sequence joins TRBV21-1 and TRBJ2-7; the DNA was not used to check the table's D call, TRBD1. TRBV21-1 is classified as a pseudogene. CDR3 size: 11 residues. The CDR3 bases are TGTGCCAGCGGACAGAGATCCGAGCAGTACTTC. Translation gives CASGQRSEQYF.

This clone was counted between two and nine times. The chain has TRBV6-5 and TRBJ1-2; 10 nucleotides match TRBD1. Germline CDR1 and CDR2: MNHEY and SVGAGI. V shed 6 bases and J 2 bases; nucleotides not matched to a gene: 6. The CDR3 has 15 amino acids. In nucleotides, the CDR3 is TGTGCCAGCAGCCCTCGGGACAGGGGAAACTATGGCTACACCTTC. This translates into CASSPRDRGNYGYTF.

CDR3 amino acids: CASRGAQTYEQYF. CDR3 in DNA: TGTGCCAGCAGGGGGGCACAAACCTACGAGCAGTACTTC. J is TRBJ2-7 and V is TRBV25-1; D is possibly TRBD1 (6 bases). Per germline, CDR1 MGHDK and CDR2 SYGVNS. V dropped 6 bases and J dropped 2 bases, with 11 bases sitting between them. This CDR3 has 13 residues.

This rearrangement joins TRBV5-6 to TRBJ1-2; possibly TRBD1 for D (5 bases). V was clipped by 4 bases and J by 1 base, with 11 bases between them. The length of the CDR3 is 14 residues. The germline V gene has CDR1 SGHDT and CDR2 YYEEEE. The CDR3 nucleotides are TGTGCCAGCAGCCCTCAGGGCGGTAACTATGGCTACACCTTC. It yields the protein CASSPQGGNYGYTF.

The chain couples TRBV28 to TRBJ2-5, with D possibly being TRBD2 (5 bases). The germline V gene has CDR1 MDHEN and CDR2 SYDVKM. V lost 5 bases to trimming and J lost 7 bases, with 17 bases between them. CDR3 length equals 14 residues. The CDR3 sequence is CASSPLRDSPTQYF. In DNA, the CDR3 is TGTGCCAGCAGTCCCCTGAGGGATTCACCGACCCAGTACTTC.

This clone was counted only a few times. The chain has TRBV28 and TRBJ2-7; 7 nucleotides line up with TRBD1. Germline lookup yields CDR1 MDHEN and CDR2 SYDVKM. J was trimmed by 2 bases and V by 6 bases; bases with no gene match: 10. There are 15 residues in the CDR3. The DNA of the CDR3 is TGTGCCAGCAGGGGGGACAGCCGAGTGACCTACGAGCAGTACTTC. Translating it yields CASRGDSRVTYEQYF.

This chain links TRBV11-3 with TRBJ2-1; D is undetermined. Germline-derived CDR1 and CDR2 are SGHNT and YENEEA. The length of the CDR3 is 14 residues. The ends were cut back, 4 bases at V and 13 bases at J, with 20 bases in the middle. CDR3 in amino acids: CASSSKEALGCQFF. The CDR3 DNA sequence: TGTGCCAGCAGCTCCAAAGAGGCTTTAGGATGTCAGTTCTTC.

The rearrangement uses TRBV4-1 and TRBJ2-6; 10 nucleotides match TRBD1. There are 22 residues in the CDR3. V was clipped by 2 bases and J by 5 bases; unmatched bases: 21. The germline V gene has CDR1 MGHRA and CDR2 YSYEKL. This CDR3 is CASSQPGQGLQPSLVRANVLTF. The CDR3 DNA is TGCGCCAGCAGCCAACCGGGACAGGGGCTCCAACCATCTCTGGTTCGGGCCAACGTCCTGACTTTC.

This sequence joins TRBV18 and TRBJ2-3; TRBD2 agrees at 8 bases. With 0 bases clipped from V and 4 bases from J, the junction kept 9 bases outside the gene matches. CDR1 KGHSH and CDR2 LQKENI come from the germline V gene. The length of the CDR3 is 17 residues. This chain's CDR3 is CASSPPFSREESDTQYF. The CDR3 DNA sequence: TGTGCCAGCTCACCACCGTTCTCGCGGGAGGAGTCAGATACGCAGTATTTT.

This chain joins TRBV4-2 and TRBJ2-2; tentative D call: TRBD2 (7 bases). V was cut by 0 bases and J by 4 bases, with 15 bases left in between. The CDR3 is 17 residues long. From germline, CDR1 is LGHNA and CDR2 YNFKEQ. The CDR3 sequence is CASSQESGGGGTGELFF. The CDR3 DNA reads TGTGCCAGCAGCCAAGAGTCGGGGGGCGGGGGCACCGGGGAGCTGTTTTTT.

The chain recombines TRBV7-2 with TRBJ2-1, with 9 bases fitting TRBD2. The length of the CDR3 is 19 residues. V dropped 5 bases and J dropped 0; count of bases not matched to a gene: 14. Germline assignment: CDR1 SGHTA and CDR2 FQGNSA. CDR3 nucleotides: TGTGCCAGCAGCCGTGCGGTAGCGGGAGTCTCCCACTCCTACAATGAGCAGTTCTTC. This codes for CASSRAVAGVSHSYNEQFF.